This passage covers 19 T cell receptor beta chains from one sample sequenced in a study of CD8 T cells in ankylosing spondylitis. Via MiXCR, TCRdb re-called the 5' RACE reads, giving one row per CDR3 protein. The profile shows about 250,000 distinct CDR3 sequences, roughly 32% of them singletons. Sample: blood, either unsorted or a sorted T cell fraction (not recorded which). These receptors were collected from a male donor with ankylosing spondylitis or in good health (not recorded which).

This clonotype was picked up many times. The rearrangement uses TRBV6-1 and TRBJ2-7; 9 bases match TRBD1. CDR3 length equals 14 residues. The ends lost 5 bases at V and 3 bases at J; junction bases unmatched: 5. Germline V CDR1 and CDR2: MNHNS, SASEGT. CDR3 DNA: TGTGCCAGCAGTCCCCAGACAGGGGGCTACGAGCAGTACTTC. Its translation: CASSPQTGGYEQYF.

The chain joins TRBV5-6 to TRBJ2-7; 9 positions match TRBD1. Trimming removed 4 bases from V and 5 bases from J; junction bases left unmatched: 10. The germline V gene encodes CDR1 SGHDT and CDR2 YYEEEE. The CDR3 is made up of 15 amino acids. The CDR3 sequence is CASSPDRGIPHEQYF. In nucleotides, the CDR3 is TGTGCCAGCAGCCCTGACAGGGGGATCCCCCACGAGCAGTACTTC.

The rearrangement links TRBV18 to TRBJ1-5, with D unclear. Germline lookup yields CDR1 KGHSH and CDR2 LQKENI. This CDR3 is built from 13 residues. The V gene lost 5 bases and the J gene lost 5 bases, with 10 bases spanning the gap. CDR3 nucleotides: TGTGCCAGCTCAGAGGCAGGAGATCAGCCCCAGCATTTT. It yields the protein CASSEAGDQPQHF.

The chain combines TRBV5-1 with TRBJ1-2, with no clear D. Germline V gene data show CDR1 as SGHRS and CDR2 as YFSETQ. V lost 4 bases, J lost 3 bases, and 13 bases lay in between. The CDR3 spans 14 residues. CDR3 sequence reads: CASSHRTDDYGYTF. CDR3 coding DNA: TGCGCCAGCAGCCATCGGACGGATGACTATGGCTACACCTTC. Full variable domain (remainder filled in from reference TRBV5-1 and TRBJ1-2): KAGVTQTPRYLIKTRGQQVTLSCSPISGHRSVSWYQQTPGQGLQFLFEYFSETQRNKGNFPGRFSGRQFSNSRSEMNVSTLELGDSALYLCASSHRTDDYGYTFGSGTRLTVV.

This clonotype was detected a few times. The gene calls are TRBV27 and TRBJ1-2; D possibly corresponds to TRBD1 (6 bases). V lost 3 bases and J lost 4, with 15 bases in between. This CDR3 contains 15 residues. Germline assignment: CDR1 MNHEY and CDR2 SMNVEV (reference sequence). CDR3 region: CASSFKGERSYGYTF. The CDR3 region has the DNA TGTGCCAGCAGTTTTAAGGGGGAGCGGAGCTATGGCTACACCTTC.

This clonotype was seen a few times. The V and J genes are TRBV4-2 and TRBJ1-2; tentatively, D is TRBD1 (5 bases). Germline loops: CDR1 LGHNA, CDR2 YNFKEQ. This CDR3 is 14 amino acids long. V lost 2 bases to trimming and J lost 7 bases, with 14 bases between them. The CDR3 sequence is CASSQFGAGSGYTF. In DNA, the CDR3 is TGTGCCAGCAGCCAATTCGGGGCAGGATCTGGCTACACCTTC.

This clonotype was observed a handful of times. This sequence joins TRBV4-1 and TRBJ2-7; D is unresolved. Trimming pared 0 bases from V and 5 bases from J, leaving 8 bases between. Germline values: CDR1 MGHRA, CDR2 YSYEKL. The CDR3 extends over 13 amino acids. Here the CDR3 reads CASSQESLDEQYF. The CDR3, as DNA: TGCGCCAGCAGCCAAGAAAGCTTGGACGAGCAGTACTTC.

J is TRBJ2-7 and V is TRBV10-3, with TRBD2 identical over 13 bases. CDR1 is ENHRY, CDR2 SYGVKD, per germline. The junction had 0 bases not matched to a gene; V was cut back by 2 bases and J by 2 bases. This CDR3 is built from 15 residues. CDR3 nucleotide sequence: TGTGCCATCAGTGAGGGGACTAGCGGGGCCTACGAGCAGTACTTC. It yields the protein CAISEGTSGAYEQYF.

This clonotype was counted a few times. This rearrangement joins TRBV11-1 to TRBJ2-1; D may match TRBD1 or TRBD2 (6 bases each). In germline, CDR1 is SGHAT, CDR2 FQDESV (reference sequence). This CDR3 contains 14 residues. Trimming shortened V by 4 bases and J by 4 bases, and 11 bases separated the two germline ends. The CDR3 DNA reads as TGTGCCAGCAGCTCAGGGGCGGGGTACAATGAGCAGTTCTTC. Translating gives CASSSGAGYNEQFF. The whole variable domain, remainder taken from reference TRBV11-1 and TRBJ2-1, is EAEVAQSPRYKITEKSQAVAFWCDPISGHATLYWYRQILGQGPELLVQFQDESVVDDSQLPKDRFSAERLKGVDSTLKIQPAELGDSAMYLCASSSGAGYNEQFFGPGTRLTVL.

This clonotype has a handful of counts. V usage is TRBV29-1 and J usage is TRBJ2-7; 11 nucleotides line up with TRBD2. Germline CDR1 reads SQVTM; CDR2 reads ANQGSEA. This CDR3 has 13 residues. Trimming at V came to 5 bases and at J to 4 bases, leaving 4 bases not matched to a gene. In DNA, the CDR3 is TGCAGCGTTACTAGCGGGGGCCGGTACGAGCAGTACTTC. Its translation: CSVTSGGRYEQYF.

The sample holds a few counts of this clonotype. V usage is TRBV29-1 and J usage is TRBJ2-1, with 7 bases lining up with TRBD2. The V and J ends lost 3 bases and 3 bases, in that order; junction bases with no gene match: 5. From germline, CDR1 is SQVTM and CDR2 ANQGSEA. The CDR3 is 14 amino acids. The CDR3 DNA sequence: TGCAGCGTTGATGGACTAGGGATCTACAATGAGCAGTTCTTC. The encoded protein is CSVDGLGIYNEQFF.

J is TRBJ2-3 and V is TRBV12-3 or TRBV12-4; D is possibly TRBD1 (5 bases). The CDR3 is 16 residues long. With 5 bases removed from V and 0 bases from J, the gap between germline ends came to 15 bases. CDR3 in amino acids: CASSPQQVASTDTQYF. The CDR3 bases are TGTGCCAGCAGTCCTCAACAGGTGGCTAGCACAGATACGCAGTATTTT.

The chain has TRBV3-1 and TRBJ2-7; D uncertain. Germline-derived CDR1 and CDR2 are LGHDT and YNNKEL (reference sequence). This CDR3 contains 12 residues. Trimming removed 1 base from V and 8 bases from J, with 9 bases in between. The chain's CDR3 is CASSQGSRKQYF. The CDR3 coding sequence is TGTGCCAGCAGCCAAGGTTCCCGGAAGCAGTACTTC.

The chain combines TRBV9 with TRBJ2-1; D gene ambiguous. Germline V CDR1 and CDR2: SGDLS, YYNGEE. The CDR3 loop spans 15 amino acids. V was pared by 0 bases and J by 2 bases, with 9 bases between. This CDR3 reads CASSVAWAAYNEQFF. The CDR3 DNA reads TGTGCCAGCAGCGTAGCTTGGGCAGCCTACAATGAGCAGTTCTTC.

J is TRBJ2-1 and V is TRBV11-3; tentatively, D is TRBD2 (6 bases). Per the germline V gene, CDR1 is SGHNT and CDR2 is YENEEA. Trimming took off 5 bases at V and 4 bases at J, with 18 bases between the two ends. The CDR3 contains 16 residues. The CDR3 DNA reads TGTGCCAGCAGCCCAGGGACTGGACGGATGTACAATGAGCAGTTCTTC. This translates into CASSPGTGRMYNEQFF.

The chain recombines TRBV4-1 with TRBJ1-1; D perhaps matches TRBD1 (5 bases). V lost 4 bases, J lost 4 bases, and 22 bases lay in between. The CDR3 length is 17 residues. CDR1 and CDR2 (germline): MGHRA, YSYEKL. CDR3 sequence: CASSPGWREGLGTEAFF. The CDR3 DNA follows: TGCGCCAGCAGCCCAGGGTGGCGGGAGGGACTGGGCACTGAAGCTTTCTTT.

The chain combines TRBV28 with TRBJ2-3; TRBD2 agrees at 15 bases. The V segment lost 1 base and the J segment 2 bases; nucleotides outside the gene matches: 13. Germline V gene sequence: CDR1 MDHEN, CDR2 SYDVKM. The CDR3 runs to 21 residues. In DNA form, the CDR3 reads TGTGCCAGCAGTTTATTTCCCGGGACTAGCGGGGGGACGGTCTACACAGATACGCAGTATTTT. It codes for CASSLFPGTSGGTVYTDTQYF.

The chain has TRBV12-3 or TRBV12-4 and TRBJ2-3, with 10 bases identical to TRBD1. Germline trimming cut 1 base from V and 5 bases from J; bases unmatched to any gene: 3. The CDR3 contains 15 residues. This CDR3 is CASSLGDRGVDTQYF. The CDR3 region has the DNA TGTGCCAGCAGTTTAGGGGACAGGGGAGTAGATACGCAGTATTTT.

The chain employs TRBV30 and TRBJ2-4; the D gene is possibly TRBD1 (6 bases). Germline CDR1 reads GTSNPN; CDR2 reads SVGIG (reference sequence). The CDR3 runs 13 residues. V dropped 0 bases and J dropped 7 bases, with 10 bases sitting between them. CDR3 DNA: TGTGCCTGGAGTGTAGGACAGATGAACATTCAGTACTTC. It encodes CAWSVGQMNIQYF.